The source of this T cell receptor (beta chain) is a study of blood T cell repertoires in COVID-19. This clone was found a few times. Cohorts were assigned according to the clinical history that participants reported. Repertoires were generated with immunoSEQ multiplex PCR, while TCRdb's copy carries only in-frame clones and drops some. This table holds around 300,000 clones, 85% found once. The CDR3 sequence is 14 residues long. Germline CDR1 reads MDHEN; CDR2 reads SYDVKM. Trimming removed 5 bases from V and 7 bases from J; junction bases left unmatched: 10. The chain combines TRBV28 with TRBJ2-7; TRBD1 agrees at 8 bases. The receptor was derived from a woman aged 45-65 years who had recovered from COVID-19. Sample: PBMCs or T cells enriched from blood (not recorded which). CDR3 protein: CASSNTGGSEEQYF. The CDR3 DNA sequence: TGTGCCAGCAGTAACACAGGGGGTTCGGAAGAGCAGTACTTC.